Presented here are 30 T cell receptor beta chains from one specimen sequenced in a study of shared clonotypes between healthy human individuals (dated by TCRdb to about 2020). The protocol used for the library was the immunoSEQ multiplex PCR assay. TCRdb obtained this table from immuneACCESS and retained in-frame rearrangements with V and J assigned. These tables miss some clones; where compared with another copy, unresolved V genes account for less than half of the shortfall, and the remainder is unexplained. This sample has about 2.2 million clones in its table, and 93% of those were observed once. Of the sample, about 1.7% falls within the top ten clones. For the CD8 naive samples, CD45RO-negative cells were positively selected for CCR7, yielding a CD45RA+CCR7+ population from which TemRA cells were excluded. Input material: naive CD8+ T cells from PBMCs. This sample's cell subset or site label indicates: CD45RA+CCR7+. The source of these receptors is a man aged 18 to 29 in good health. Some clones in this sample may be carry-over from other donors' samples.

The CDR3 bases are TGCAGCGTGACGGGACAGGGGATAAATGAGCAGTTCTTC. Encoded protein: CSVTGQGINEQFF. The V and J genes are TRBV29-1 and TRBJ2-1, with 10 nucleotides matching TRBD1. Germline CDR1 reads SQVTM; CDR2 reads ANQGSEA. Trimming removed 6 bases from V and 7 bases from J; junction bases left unmatched: 6. CDR3 length equals 13 residues.

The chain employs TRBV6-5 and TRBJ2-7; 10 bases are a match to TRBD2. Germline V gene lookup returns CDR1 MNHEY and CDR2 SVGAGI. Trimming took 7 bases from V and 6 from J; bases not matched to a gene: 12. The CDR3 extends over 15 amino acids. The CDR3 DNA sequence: TGTGCCAGCACCTTGGTGTCTAGCGGGAGTAGCGAGCAGTACTTC. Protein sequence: CASTLVSSGSSEQYF.

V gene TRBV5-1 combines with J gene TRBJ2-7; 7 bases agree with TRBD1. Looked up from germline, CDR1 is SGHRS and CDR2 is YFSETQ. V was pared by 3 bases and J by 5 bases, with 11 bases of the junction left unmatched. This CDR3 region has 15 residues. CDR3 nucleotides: TGCGCCAGCAGCTCCTTGGGACAGTGGAGTAACGAGCAGTACTTC. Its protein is CASSSLGQWSNEQYF.

Here the CDR3 reads CASSLSPLSWTSTDTQYF. Written as DNA, the CDR3 is TGTGCCAGCAGCTTATCTCCTCTTAGTTGGACCAGCACAGATACGCAGTATTTT. V usage is TRBV7-2 and J usage is TRBJ2-3; D remains unclear. V was pared by 2 bases and J by 0 bases, with 18 bases between. The germline gives CDR1 SGHTA, CDR2 FQGNSA. There are 18 residues in the CDR3. The complete variable domain, with remaining parts taken from reference TRBV7-2 and TRBJ2-3, reads GAGVSQSPSNKVTEKGKDVELRCDPISGHTALYWYRQSLGQGLEFLIYFQGNSAPDKSGLPSDRFSAERTGGSVSTLTIQRTQQEDSAVYLCASSLSPLSWTSTDTQYFGPGTRLTVL.

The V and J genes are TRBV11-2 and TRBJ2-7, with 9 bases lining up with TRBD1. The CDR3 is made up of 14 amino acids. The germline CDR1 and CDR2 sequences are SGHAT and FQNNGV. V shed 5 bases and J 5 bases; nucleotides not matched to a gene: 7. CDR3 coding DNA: TGTGCCAGCAGCGCCCGGACAGGGGCCCACGAGCAGTACTTC. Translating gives CASSARTGAHEQYF.

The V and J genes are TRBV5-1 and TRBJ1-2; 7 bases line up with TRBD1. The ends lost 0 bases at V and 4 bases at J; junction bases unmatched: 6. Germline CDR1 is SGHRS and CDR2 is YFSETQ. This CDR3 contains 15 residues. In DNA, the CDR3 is TGCGCCAGCAGCTTGGAACAGGGGTTTCGCTATGGCTACACCTTC. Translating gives CASSLEQGFRYGYTF.

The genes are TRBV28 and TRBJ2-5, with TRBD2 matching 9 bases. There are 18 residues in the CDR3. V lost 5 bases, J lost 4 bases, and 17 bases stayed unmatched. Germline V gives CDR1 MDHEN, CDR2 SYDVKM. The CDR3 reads CASSPLSSGREGPETQYF. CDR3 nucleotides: TGTGCCAGCAGTCCTTTGTCGAGCGGGCGGGAGGGCCCAGAGACCCAGTACTTC.

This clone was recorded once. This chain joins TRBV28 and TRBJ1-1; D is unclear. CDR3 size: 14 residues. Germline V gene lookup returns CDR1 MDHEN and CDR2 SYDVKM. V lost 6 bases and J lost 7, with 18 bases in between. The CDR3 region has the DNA TGTGCCAGCAGCCCTGCCCCCTTGGGTGGTGAAGCTTTCTTT. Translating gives CASSPAPLGGEAFF.

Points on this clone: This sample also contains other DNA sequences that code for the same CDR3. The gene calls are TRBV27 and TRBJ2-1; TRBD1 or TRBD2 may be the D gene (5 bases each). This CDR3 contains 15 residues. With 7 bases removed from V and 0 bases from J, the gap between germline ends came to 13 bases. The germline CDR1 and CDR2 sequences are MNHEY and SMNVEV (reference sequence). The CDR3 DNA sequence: TGTGCCAGCACTGAGAGGGGCCCCTCCTACAATGAGCAGTTCTTC. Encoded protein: CASTERGPSYNEQFF.

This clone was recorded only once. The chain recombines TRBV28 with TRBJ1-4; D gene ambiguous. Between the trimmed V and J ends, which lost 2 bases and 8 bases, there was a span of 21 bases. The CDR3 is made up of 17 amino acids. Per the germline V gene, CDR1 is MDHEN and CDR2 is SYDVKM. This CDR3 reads CASSLQGHLAVWEKLFF. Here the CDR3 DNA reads TGTGCCAGCAGTTTACAAGGGCATTTAGCGGTGTGGGAAAAACTGTTTTTT.

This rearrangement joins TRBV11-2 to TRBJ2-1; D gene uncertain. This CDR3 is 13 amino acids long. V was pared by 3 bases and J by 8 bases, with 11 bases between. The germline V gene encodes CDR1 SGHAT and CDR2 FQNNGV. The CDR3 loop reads CASSFRRSDEQFF. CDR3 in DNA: TGTGCCAGCAGCTTTAGAAGGTCGGATGAGCAGTTCTTC. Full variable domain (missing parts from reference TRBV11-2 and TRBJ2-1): EAGVAQSPRYKIIEKRQSVAFWCNPISGHATLYWYQQILGQGPKLLIQFQNNGVVDDSQLPKDRFSAERLKGVDSTLKIQPAKLEDSAVYLCASSFRRSDEQFFGPGTRLTVL.

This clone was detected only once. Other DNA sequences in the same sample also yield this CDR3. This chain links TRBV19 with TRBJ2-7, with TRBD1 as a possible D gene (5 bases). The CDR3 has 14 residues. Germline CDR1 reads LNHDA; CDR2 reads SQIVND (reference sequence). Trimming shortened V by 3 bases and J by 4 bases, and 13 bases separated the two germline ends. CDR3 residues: CASSISAGSYEQYF. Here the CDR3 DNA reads TGTGCCAGTAGTATTTCGGCAGGGTCGTACGAGCAGTACTTC.

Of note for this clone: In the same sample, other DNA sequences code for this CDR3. In nucleotides, the CDR3 is TGTGCCAGCAGTGAAGGGGTTCGGGAATCCTACGAGCAGTACTTC. It translates to CASSEGVRESYEQYF. The J gene is TRBJ2-7, the V gene TRBV6-1; weak D call: TRBD2 (5 bases). The length of the CDR3 is 15 residues. With 1 base removed from V and 1 base from J, the gap between germline ends came to 11 bases. The germline V gene has CDR1 MNHNS and CDR2 SASEGT.

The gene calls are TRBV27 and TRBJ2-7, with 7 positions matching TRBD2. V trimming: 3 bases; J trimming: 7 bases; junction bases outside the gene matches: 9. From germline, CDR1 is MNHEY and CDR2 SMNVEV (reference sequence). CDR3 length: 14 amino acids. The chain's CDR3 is CASSFRGRAEEQYF. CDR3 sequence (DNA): TGTGCCAGCAGTTTCCGGGGGAGGGCTGAAGAGCAGTACTTC.

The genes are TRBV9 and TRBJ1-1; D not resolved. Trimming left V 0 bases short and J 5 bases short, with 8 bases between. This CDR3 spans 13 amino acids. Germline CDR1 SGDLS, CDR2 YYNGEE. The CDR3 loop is CASSVGMQTEAFF. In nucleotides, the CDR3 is TGTGCCAGCAGCGTAGGTATGCAGACTGAAGCTTTCTTT.

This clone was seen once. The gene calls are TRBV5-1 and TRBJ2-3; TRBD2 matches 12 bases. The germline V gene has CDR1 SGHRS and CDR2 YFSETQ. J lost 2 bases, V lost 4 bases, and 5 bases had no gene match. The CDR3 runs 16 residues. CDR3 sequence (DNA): TGCGCCAGCAGCCCAAGGACTAGCGGGATCACAGATACGCAGTATTTT. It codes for CASSPRTSGITDTQYF.

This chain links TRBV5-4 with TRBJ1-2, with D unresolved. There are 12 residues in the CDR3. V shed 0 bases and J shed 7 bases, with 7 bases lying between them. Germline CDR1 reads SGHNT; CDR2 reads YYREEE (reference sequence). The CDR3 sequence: CASSLGRSGYTF. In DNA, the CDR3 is TGTGCCAGCAGCTTGGGGCGTTCTGGCTACACCTTC.

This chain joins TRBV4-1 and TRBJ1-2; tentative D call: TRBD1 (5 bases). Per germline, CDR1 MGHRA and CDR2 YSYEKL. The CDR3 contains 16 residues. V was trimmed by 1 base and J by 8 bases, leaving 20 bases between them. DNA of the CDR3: TGCGCCAGCAGCCAAGTTGTCACCAGGGTTTACGACGGCTACACCTTC. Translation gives CASSQVVTRVYDGYTF.

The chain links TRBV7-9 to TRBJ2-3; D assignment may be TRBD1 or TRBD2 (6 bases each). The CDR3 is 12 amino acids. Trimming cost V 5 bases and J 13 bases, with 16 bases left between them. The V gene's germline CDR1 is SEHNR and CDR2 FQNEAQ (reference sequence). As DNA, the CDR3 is TGTGCCAGCAGCCCACTAGGGGGGCAGGAGTATTTT. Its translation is CASSPLGGQEYF.

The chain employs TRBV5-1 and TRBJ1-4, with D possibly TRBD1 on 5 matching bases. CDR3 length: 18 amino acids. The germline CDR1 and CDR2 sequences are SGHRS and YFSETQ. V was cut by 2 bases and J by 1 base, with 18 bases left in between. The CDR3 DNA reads TGCGCCAGCAGCTTTCCCGACGGCTCAGGACAAACTAATGAAAAACTGTTTTTT. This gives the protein CASSFPDGSGQTNEKLFF.

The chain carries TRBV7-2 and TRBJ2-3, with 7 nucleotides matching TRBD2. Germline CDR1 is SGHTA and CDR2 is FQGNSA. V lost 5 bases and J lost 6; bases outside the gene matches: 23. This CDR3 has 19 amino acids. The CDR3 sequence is CASSLTGPGLVSSSDTQYF. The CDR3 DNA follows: TGTGCCAGCAGCCTCACGGGGCCCGGACTAGTTTCCTCATCCGATACGCAGTATTTT.

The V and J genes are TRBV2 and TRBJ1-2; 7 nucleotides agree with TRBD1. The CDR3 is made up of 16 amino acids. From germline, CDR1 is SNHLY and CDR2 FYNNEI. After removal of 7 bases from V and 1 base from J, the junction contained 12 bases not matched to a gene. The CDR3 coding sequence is TGTGCCAGCACGGGGGAGGGGGCGACCTATAACTATGGCTACACCTTC. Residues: CASTGEGATYNYGYTF.

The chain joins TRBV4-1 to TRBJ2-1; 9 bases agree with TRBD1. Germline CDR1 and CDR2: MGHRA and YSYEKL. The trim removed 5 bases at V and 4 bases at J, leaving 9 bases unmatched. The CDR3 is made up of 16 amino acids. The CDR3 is CASSDKDRGTYNEQFF. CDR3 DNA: TGCGCCAGCAGCGACAAAGACAGGGGGACGTACAATGAGCAGTTCTTC.

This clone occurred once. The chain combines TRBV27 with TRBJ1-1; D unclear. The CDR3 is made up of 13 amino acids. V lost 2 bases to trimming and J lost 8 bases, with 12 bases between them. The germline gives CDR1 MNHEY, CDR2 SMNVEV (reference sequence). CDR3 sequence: CASSLVSRREAFF. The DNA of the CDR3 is TGTGCCAGCAGTTTAGTTAGCAGGAGGGAAGCTTTCTTT.

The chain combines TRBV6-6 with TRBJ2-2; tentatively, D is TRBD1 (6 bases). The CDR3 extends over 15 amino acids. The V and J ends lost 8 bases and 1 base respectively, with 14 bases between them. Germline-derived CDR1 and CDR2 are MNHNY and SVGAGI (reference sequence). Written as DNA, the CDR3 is TGTGCCAGCTCCCGAGGGGGAGAGAACACCGGGGAGCTGTTTTTT. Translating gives CASSRGGENTGELFF.

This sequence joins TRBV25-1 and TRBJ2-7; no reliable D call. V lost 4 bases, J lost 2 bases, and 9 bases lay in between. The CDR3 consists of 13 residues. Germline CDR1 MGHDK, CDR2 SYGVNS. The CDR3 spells CASSAPETYEQYF. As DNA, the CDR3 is TGTGCCAGCAGTGCTCCCGAGACCTACGAGCAGTACTTC.

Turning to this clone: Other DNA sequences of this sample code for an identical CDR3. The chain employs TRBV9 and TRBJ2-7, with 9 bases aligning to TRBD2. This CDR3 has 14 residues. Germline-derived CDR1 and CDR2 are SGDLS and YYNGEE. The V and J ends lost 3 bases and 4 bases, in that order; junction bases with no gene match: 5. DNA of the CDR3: TGTGCCAGCAGCGGCGGTAGCGGGAGTTACGAGCAGTACTTC. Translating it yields CASSGGSGSYEQYF.

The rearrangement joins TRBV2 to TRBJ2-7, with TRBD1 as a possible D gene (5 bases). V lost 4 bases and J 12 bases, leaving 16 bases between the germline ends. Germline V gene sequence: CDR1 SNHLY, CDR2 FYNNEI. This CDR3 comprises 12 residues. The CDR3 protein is CASSVQGPLTYF. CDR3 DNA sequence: TGTGCCAGCAGTGTTCAGGGTCCCTTGACGTACTTC.

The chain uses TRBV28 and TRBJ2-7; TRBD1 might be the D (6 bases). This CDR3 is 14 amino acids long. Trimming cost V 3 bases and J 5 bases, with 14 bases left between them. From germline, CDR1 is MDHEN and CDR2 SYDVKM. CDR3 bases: TGTGCCAGCAGTTTTGCCAGGGGAGCCCACGAGCAGTACTTC. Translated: CASSFARGAHEQYF. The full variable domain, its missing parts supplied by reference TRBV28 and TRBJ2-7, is DVKVTQSSRYLVKRTGEKVFLECVQDMDHENMFWYRQDPGLGLRLIYFSYDVKMKEKGDIPEGYSVSREKKERFSLILESASTNQTSMYLCASSFARGAHEQYFGPGTRLTVT.

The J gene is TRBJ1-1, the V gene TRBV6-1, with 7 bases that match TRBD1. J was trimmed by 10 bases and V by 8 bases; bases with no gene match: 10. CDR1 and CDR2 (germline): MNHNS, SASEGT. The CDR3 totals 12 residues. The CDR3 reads CASHRQGIGAFF. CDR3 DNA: TGTGCCAGCCATCGACAGGGTATCGGAGCTTTCTTT.